This record covers a single T cell receptor beta chain. Its antigen is not identified. This specimen comes from a study of monozygotic twins with inflammatory bowel disease. Study-level points and caveats: With inverse Simpson as the measure, TCRbeta diversity was lower in IBD patients than in healthy co-twins.

Germline V lookup: CDR1 SGHRS, CDR2 YFSETQ. This CDR3 spans 16 amino acids. Every TCR library drew on around 3,400 ng of total RNA. PCR of TCRalpha and TCRbeta cDNA was nested, with two rounds of approximately 17 and 9 cycles. TCRdb reanalyzed the 5' RACE reads and collapses them to one entry per CDR3 protein, without DNA. The sample has approximately 400,000 distinct CDR3 sequences. The source of this sequence is a human donor with ulcerative colitis or Crohn's disease, or a healthy co-twin of an affected twin (not recorded which). This rearrangement joins TRBV5-1 to TRBJ2-1; the D gene TCRdb calls, TRBD2, cannot be checked with no DNA. Sequenced material: blood. CDR3 loop: CASSLDRGGPWDEQFF.